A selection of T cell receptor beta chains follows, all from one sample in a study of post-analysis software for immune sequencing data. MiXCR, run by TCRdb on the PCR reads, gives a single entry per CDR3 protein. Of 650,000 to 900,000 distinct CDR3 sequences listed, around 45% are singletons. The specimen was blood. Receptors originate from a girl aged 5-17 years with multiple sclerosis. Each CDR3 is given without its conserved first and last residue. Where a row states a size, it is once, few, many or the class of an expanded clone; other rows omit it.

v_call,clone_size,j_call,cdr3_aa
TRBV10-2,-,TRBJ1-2,ASSGWGAGYGYT
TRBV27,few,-,ASSLGGFYEQY
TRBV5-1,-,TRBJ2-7,ASSLDPAGAGYEQY
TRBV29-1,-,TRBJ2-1,SVVRTGRRNEQF
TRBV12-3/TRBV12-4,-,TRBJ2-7,ASSPRGLASDEQY
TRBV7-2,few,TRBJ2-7,ASSLGTLAGGAYEQY
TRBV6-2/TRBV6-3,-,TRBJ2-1,ASSRGLAGYNEQF
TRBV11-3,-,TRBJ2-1,ASSLGSERHYNEQF
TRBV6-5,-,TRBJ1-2,ASSYSKRNYGYT
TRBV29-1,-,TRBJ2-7,SVLLAGSYEQY
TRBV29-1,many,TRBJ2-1,SVERLGNSEQF
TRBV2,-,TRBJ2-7,ASKEGSYEQY
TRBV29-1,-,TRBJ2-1,SVHWDTPYNEQF
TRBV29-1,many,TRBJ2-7,SVGGWGSAYEQY
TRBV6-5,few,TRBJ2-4,ASSPSGRAPNIQY
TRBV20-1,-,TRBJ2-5,SASGQGVQETQY
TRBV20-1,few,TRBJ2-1,SARENYNEQF
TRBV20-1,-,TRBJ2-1,SARGLPTGTGPPRSAYNEQF
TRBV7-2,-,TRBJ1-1,ASSLARGLNTEAF
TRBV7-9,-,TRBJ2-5,ASSFAGAGKRETQY
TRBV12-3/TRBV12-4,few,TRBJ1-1,AGSFGDLGAF
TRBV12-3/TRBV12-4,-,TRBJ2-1,ASTYPGSLESYNEQF
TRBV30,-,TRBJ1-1,AWRQGCSEAF
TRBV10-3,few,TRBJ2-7,AISVASGQKPYEQY